The count of the clone carrying this T cell receptor beta chain is one. This CDR3 comprises 14 residues. The V end was cut by 6 bases, the J end by 8 bases, with 19 bases between. Germline V gene data show CDR1 as MNHEY and CDR2 as SMNVEV (reference sequence). This specimen comes from a study of blood T cell repertoires in COVID-19. Study background: Samples came from the United States, Italy and Spain, spanning acute and convalescent COVID-19. Sample material is recorded as cDNA or gDNA derived from T cells, B-cell-depleted T cells, or PBMCs.

Original handling: Amplified reference gene primers provided the basis for estimating nucleated cell counts. Libraries were prepared by immunoSEQ multiplex PCR; TCRdb keeps only in-frame clonotypes and omits some of them. V, J and clone size are taken as reported in that table, and D and trimming were inferred from the DNA itself. This sample has about 200,000 clones, with about nine tenths found just once. The sequencing input was peripheral blood. The V call is TRBV27, the J call TRBJ1-2; a weak D match, TRBD1 (5 bases). The TCR sequence derives from a young man with active or convalescent COVID-19. The CDR3: CASRPVNGRGGYTF. The CDR3 DNA reads TGTGCCAGCAGACCGGTCAACGGGCGGGGGGGCTACACCTTC.